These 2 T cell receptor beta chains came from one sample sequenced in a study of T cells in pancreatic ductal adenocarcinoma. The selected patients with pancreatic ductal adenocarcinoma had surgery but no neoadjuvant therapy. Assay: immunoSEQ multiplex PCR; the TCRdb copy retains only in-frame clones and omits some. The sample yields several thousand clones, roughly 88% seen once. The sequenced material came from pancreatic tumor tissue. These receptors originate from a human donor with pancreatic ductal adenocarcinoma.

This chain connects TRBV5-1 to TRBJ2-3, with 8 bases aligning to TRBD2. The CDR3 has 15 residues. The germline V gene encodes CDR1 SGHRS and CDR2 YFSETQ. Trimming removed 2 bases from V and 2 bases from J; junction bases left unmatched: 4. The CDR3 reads CASSLLAGYTDTQYF. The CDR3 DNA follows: TGCGCCAGCAGCTTATTAGCGGGGTACACAGATACGCAGTATTTT.

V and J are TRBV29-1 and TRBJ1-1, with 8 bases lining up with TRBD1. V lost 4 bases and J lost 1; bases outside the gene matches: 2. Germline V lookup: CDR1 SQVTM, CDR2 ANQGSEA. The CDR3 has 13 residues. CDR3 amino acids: CSVVGTGNTEAFF. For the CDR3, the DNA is TGCAGCGTTGTGGGGACAGGGAACACTGAAGCTTTCTTT.